This passage covers 15 T cell receptor beta chains from one sample sequenced in a study of vaccination and CD4 T cells after COVID-19. The assay that was used to sequence DNA from cultured CD4+ T cells was the Oncomine TCR Beta short-read assay. TCRdb re-called the PCR reads with MiXCR, one entry per CDR3 protein. This table holds fewer than 7,000 distinct CDR3 sequences, about 71% found once. These TCRs' antigens remain unknown. Treatment specified: roughly 10-day PBMC culture with coronavirus spike peptide pools or control peptides (ViraFEST assay). Sequencing used CD4+ T cells from blood, cultured in vitro. Receptors were obtained from a human donor who had recovered from COVID-19.

V and J are TRBV2 and TRBJ2-1; no definite D call. The germline V gene encodes CDR1 SNHLY and CDR2 FYNNEI. The V end lost 2 bases, the J end lost 4 bases, and 0 bases lay between the germline ends. CDR3 length equals 11 residues. The CDR3 region is CASSEYNEQFF. The CDR3 DNA sequence: TGTGCCAGCAGTGAATACAATGAGCAGTTCTTC.

The chain carries TRBV7-2 and TRBJ2-1; TRBD2 aligns across 10 bases. The CDR3 runs to 16 residues. The junction had 9 bases not matched to a gene; V was cut back by 4 bases and J by 6 bases. Germline-derived CDR1 and CDR2 are SGHTA and FQGNSA. CDR3 loop: CASSSLAGVGPNEQFF. The CDR3 DNA reads as TGTGCCAGCAGCTCCCTAGCGGGAGTAGGCCCCAATGAGCAGTTCTTC.

The rearrangement joins TRBV29-1 to TRBJ2-1; 12 nucleotides match TRBD2. The ends lost 4 bases at V and 12 bases at J; junction bases unmatched: 7. The germline V gene has CDR1 SQVTM and CDR2 ANQGSEA. The CDR3 covers 13 residues. The CDR3: CSVGGLAGQRQFF. CDR3 coding DNA: TGCAGCGTTGGCGGACTAGCGGGGCAACGGCAGTTCTTC.

This clonotype was counted once. This rearrangement joins TRBV28 to TRBJ1-2; D ambiguous. The CDR3 spans 12 residues. Trimming took 3 bases from V and 5 from J, leaving 7 bases between them. Germline V gene data show CDR1 as MDHEN and CDR2 as SYDVKM. The CDR3 DNA follows: TGTGCCAGCAGTTTTGCGGCGTATGGCTACACCTTC. This sequence encodes CASSFAAYGYTF.

The V and J genes are TRBV2 and TRBJ1-1, with a weak D call TRBD1 (5 bases). V gave up 6 bases and J gave up 4 bases, with 18 bases separating them. The CDR3 sequence is 15 residues long. Per the germline V gene, CDR1 is SNHLY and CDR2 is FYNNEI. The CDR3 region is CASRKGGGFFTEAFF. CDR3 sequence (DNA): TGTGCCAGCAGGAAAGGTGGGGGTTTTTTCACTGAAGCTTTCTTT.

The chain has TRBV24-1 and TRBJ2-5, with 9 bases lining up with TRBD1. The CDR3 consists of 13 residues. With 5 bases clipped from V and 5 bases from J, the junction kept 2 bases outside the gene matches. The germline V gene encodes CDR1 KGHDR and CDR2 SFDVKD. CDR3 residues: CATSGDRAETQYF. The DNA for the CDR3 is TGTGCCACCAGTGGGGACAGGGCCGAGACCCAGTACTTC.

V and J are TRBV20-1 and TRBJ1-5; D not resolved. Germline CDR1 reads DFQATT; CDR2 reads SNEGSKA (reference sequence). Trimming took off 4 bases at V and 2 bases at J, with 15 bases between the two ends. This CDR3 has 15 amino acids. In DNA, the CDR3 is TGCAGTGCTAAAGAGGACTCGGGCGGCAATCAGCCCCAGCATTTT. Residues: CSAKEDSGGNQPQHF.

This chain uses TRBV11-2 with TRBJ1-6; unclear D gene. The CDR3 spans 19 residues. The germline CDR1 and CDR2 sequences are SGHAT and FQNNGV. Trimming took 1 base from V and 0 from J, leaving 16 bases between them. This CDR3 reads CASSLAASYGSSYNSPLHF. CDR3 nucleotides: TGTGCCAGCAGCTTAGCGGCCAGTTACGGGAGCTCCTATAATTCACCCCTCCACTTT.

The rearrangement uses TRBV20-1 and TRBJ1-4; D is unresolved. The CDR3 length is 14 residues. Germline CDR1 DFQATT, CDR2 SNEGSKA (reference sequence). V gave up 0 bases and J gave up 7 bases, with 12 bases separating them. In DNA form, the CDR3 reads TGCAGTGCTAGAGATCTCGAATTTGGTGAAAAACTGTTTTTT. Translating it yields CSARDLEFGEKLFF.

This chain links TRBV6-1 with TRBJ2-1; 14 bases map to TRBD2. This CDR3 has 16 amino acids. V shed 6 bases and J 7 bases; nucleotides not matched to a gene: 8. Germline-derived CDR1 and CDR2 are MNHNS and SASEGT. The DNA for the CDR3 is TGTGCCAGCAGGAATACGGGGACTAGCGGGGGTAATGAGCAGTTCTTC. Encoded protein: CASRNTGTSGGNEQFF.

The sample holds a few counts of this clonotype. This chain links TRBV7-6 with TRBJ2-7, with 11 positions matching TRBD1. This CDR3 has 17 amino acids. Trimming removed 1 base from V and 3 bases from J; junction bases left unmatched: 8. Germline V CDR1 and CDR2: SGHVS, FNYEAQ. The CDR3 coding sequence is TGTGCCAGCAGCTTAGGGTCGTCCGGGACAGGGGGCTACGAGCAGTACTTC. Amino acid sequence: CASSLGSSGTGGYEQYF.

The V call is TRBV7-9, the J call TRBJ1-2; D gene ambiguous. Germline values: CDR1 SEHNR, CDR2 FQNEAQ (reference sequence). The CDR3 covers 13 residues. V lost 1 base and J lost 0, with 3 bases in between. CDR3 residues: CASSLGPNYGYTF. CDR3 sequence (DNA): TGTGCCAGCAGCTTAGGACCTAACTATGGCTACACCTTC.

This clonotype was picked up a small number of times. V and J are TRBV4-1 and TRBJ1-5; D is possibly TRBD1 (5 bases). Germline CDR1 MGHRA, CDR2 YSYEKL. There are 15 residues in the CDR3. Trimming took off 0 bases at V and 5 bases at J, with 11 bases between the two ends. CDR3 region: CASSQDWGRHQPQHF. The CDR3 DNA follows: TGCGCCAGCAGCCAAGATTGGGGGAGGCATCAGCCCCAGCATTTT.

This chain links TRBV7-8 with TRBJ1-2; D may be TRBD1 (5 bases). Per the germline V gene, CDR1 is SGHVS and CDR2 is FQNEAQ. V was cut by 5 bases and J by 2 bases, with 15 bases left in between. The CDR3 covers 15 residues. The CDR3 spells CASSPREGFNYGYTF. The CDR3 coding sequence is TGTGCCAGCAGCCCTAGGGAGGGGTTCAACTATGGCTACACCTTC.

This sequence joins TRBV20-1 and TRBJ1-2; 8 bases are a match to TRBD1. The CDR3 spans 13 residues. J lost 7 bases, V lost 5 bases, and 9 bases had no gene match. Per germline, CDR1 DFQATT and CDR2 SNEGSKA (reference sequence). The CDR3: CSAADRGSAGYTF. The DNA of the CDR3 is TGCAGTGCTGCTGACAGGGGATCGGCTGGCTACACCTTC.